This T cell receptor (beta chain) emerged from a study of blood T cell repertoires in COVID-19. Clinical histories supplied by participants themselves formed the basis of cohort assignment. TCRdb's table, derived via immunoSEQ multiplex PCR, lists solely in-frame clones and lacks some. The data show 150,000 to 200,000 clones, with around 86% seen just once and roughly 24% held by the top ten. The ends were cut back, 3 bases at V and 11 bases at J, with 13 bases in the middle. The CDR3 has 12 amino acids. Sequenced input: PBMCs or T cells enriched from blood (not recorded which). The receptor was isolated from a woman aged 40 to 50 in a cohort exposed to, infected with or recovered from COVID-19 (not recorded which). The rearrangement links TRBV12-3 or TRBV12-4 to TRBJ1-2, with unresolved D. CDR3 sequence reads: CASSFRQVEYTF. The CDR3 nucleotides are TGTGCCAGCAGTTTCCGGCAGGTCGAATACACCTTC.